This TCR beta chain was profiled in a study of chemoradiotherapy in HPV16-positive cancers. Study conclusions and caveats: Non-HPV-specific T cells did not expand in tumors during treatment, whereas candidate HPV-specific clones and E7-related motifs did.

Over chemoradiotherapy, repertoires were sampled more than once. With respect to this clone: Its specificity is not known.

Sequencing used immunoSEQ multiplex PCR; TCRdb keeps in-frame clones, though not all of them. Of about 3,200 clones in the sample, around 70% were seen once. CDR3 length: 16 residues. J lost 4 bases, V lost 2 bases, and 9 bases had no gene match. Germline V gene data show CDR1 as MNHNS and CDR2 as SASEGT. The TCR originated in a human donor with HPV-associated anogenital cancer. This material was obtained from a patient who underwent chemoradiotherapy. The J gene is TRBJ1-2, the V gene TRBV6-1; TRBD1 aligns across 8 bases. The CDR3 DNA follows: TGTGCCAGCAGTGAATTTAGGGCAGGGGGCCCCTATGGCTACACCTTC. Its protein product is CASSEFRAGGPYGYTF.